This TCR beta chain was observed in a study of hypomethylating agent response in myelodysplastic syndrome. Study results and limitations: Healthy controls were not age-matched to MDS patients, possibly affecting comparisons.

Regarding this clone: Its antigen is currently unknown.

Here immunoSEQ multiplex PCR was the method, and the copy in TCRdb shows in-frame clones only, minus some. This table holds 5,000 to 6,000 clones, about nine tenths found once. In germline, CDR1 is SNHLY, CDR2 FYNNEI. The V gene end was trimmed by 4 bases and the J gene end by 3 bases; junction bases not matched to a gene: 9. The CDR3 runs to 16 residues. The genes are TRBV2 and TRBJ1-5, with 7 bases identical to TRBD1. This receptor was taken from a human donor with myelodysplastic syndrome. The source material was bone marrow, sampled before or after starting hypomethylating agent treatment for myelodysplastic syndrome (not recorded which). In nucleotides, the CDR3 is TGTGCCAGCAGTGCTTACAGGGGCGAAGTCAATCAGCCCCAGCATTTT. This gives the protein CASSAYRGEVNQPQHF.